The sequence of this T cell receptor (beta chain) was determined in a study of shared clonotypes between healthy human individuals. Positive CCR7 selection of CD45RO-negative cells yielded the naive CD8 cells, and terminally differentiated effector memory CD45RA+ cells were excluded. Here immunoSEQ multiplex PCR was the method, and the copy in TCRdb shows in-frame clones only, minus some. The table has over 2,000,000 clones, just under 95% seen once; the top ten hold around 1.7%. V was pared by 2 bases and J by 5 bases, with 9 bases of the junction left unmatched. The CDR3 runs to 15 residues. Germline V lookup: CDR1 MGHRA, CDR2 YSYEKL.

Sequenced material: naive CD8+ T cells from PBMCs. The chain has TRBV4-1 and TRBJ2-7; 7 bases line up with TRBD1. The receptor was derived from a man younger than 35 in good health. Some clones in this sample may be carry-over from other donors' samples. The DNA for the CDR3 is TGCGCCAGCAGCCAAACGCCGACAGGGACCGACGAGCAGTACTTC. Translated: CASSQTPTGTDEQYF.